The present T cell receptor (beta chain) was sequenced within a study of Graves' ophthalmopathy and Graves' hyperthyroidism. RNA transcripts served as template for amplifying TCR beta CDR3 sequences. RT-PCR was first run with HTBI primers, then multiplex PCR in a second round. TCRdb called the multiplex PCR reads again in MiXCR, with one record for every CDR3 protein. Of around 340,000 distinct CDR3 sequences in the sample, 15% to 20% were seen once. This clonotype has at least ten counts. For donors with ophthalmopathy, the disease showed moderate-to-severe activity, reached CAS ≥3 and NOSPECS ≥4, and had lasted under 3 months. Other autoimmune diseases, uncontrolled infections, pregnancy or lactation excluded patients from enrollment. The CDR3 is made up of 15 amino acids. The V end was cut by 4 bases, the J end by 2 bases, with 12 bases between.

V usage is TRBV12-3 or TRBV12-4 and J usage is TRBJ1-5, with D possibly being TRBD1 (5 bases). The sequence was collected from an adult man with Graves' ophthalmopathy. The specimen sequenced was peripheral blood. In DNA, the CDR3 is TGTGCCAGCAGTTCAGGGATGGGAGGCAATCAGCCCCAGCATTTT. It specifies CASSSGMGGNQPQHF.